Given below is one T cell receptor (beta chain) in context. The sample belongs to a study of blood T cell repertoires in COVID-19. Whole-study context: T cells, B-cell-depleted T cells, or PBMCs supplied cDNA or gDNA.

The CDR3 has 16 residues. V gave up 4 bases and J gave up 2 bases, with 16 bases separating them. CDR1 is SGHTS, CDR2 YDEGEE, per germline. Ages ranged from roughly 18 to 95 years, with residence in about two dozen US areas. Assignment of participants to cohorts was predicated upon participant-reported clinical history. The method was immunoSEQ multiplex PCR; TCRdb's version includes in-frame clones alone and lacks a portion of them. The table includes about 480,000 clones, approximately 91% detected once. The source is a woman aged 60-75 years who had recovered from COVID-19. The sequenced sample was PBMCs or T cells enriched from blood (not recorded which). This chain joins TRBV5-8 and TRBJ1-5; D is unresolved. The CDR3 DNA reads TGTGCCAGCAGCCGAAGACCGGGAGTGGGCAATCAGCCCCAGCATTTT. Translating it yields CASSRRPGVGNQPQHF.